Below are 21 T cell receptor beta chains sequenced from a single sample in a study of identifying expanded T cells in peripheral blood. Clones were sequenced by immunoSEQ multiplex PCR, and TCRdb holds only the in-frame ones, with some missing. The repertoire consists of roughly 100,000 clones, with approximately 90% occurring once and the leading ten covering around 17%. Material: blood. These receptor sequences come from a person aged 18 to 75 in good health.

The chain recombines TRBV5-4 with TRBJ1-6; D is unresolved. Trimming took off 2 bases at V and 7 bases at J, with 16 bases between the two ends. Germline V gene lookup returns CDR1 SGHNT and CDR2 YYREEE (reference sequence). This CDR3 has 16 amino acids. The CDR3 loop is CASSFGKSPGNSPLHF. The CDR3, as DNA: TGTGCCAGCAGCTTCGGAAAGTCCCCGGGCAATTCACCCCTCCACTTT.

The chain employs TRBV29-1 and TRBJ1-4; no firm D call. Germline V gives CDR1 SQVTM, CDR2 ANQGSEA. Trimming cost V 5 bases and J 8 bases, with 9 bases left between them. The CDR3 runs to 11 residues. This CDR3 reads CSVLLTEKLFF. CDR3 DNA: TGCAGCGTTCTATTGACGGAAAAACTGTTTTTT.

The chain uses TRBV15 and TRBJ2-2; the D gene is possibly TRBD1 (6 bases). Per germline, CDR1 LNHNV and CDR2 YYDKDF (reference sequence). CDR3 length: 13 amino acids. The V gene lost 11 bases and the J gene lost 6 bases, with 16 bases spanning the gap. CDR3 in amino acids: CAVAGDEPGELFF. The CDR3 nucleotides are TGTGCCGTCGCAGGGGACGAACCCGGGGAGCTGTTTTTT.

The chain combines TRBV11-3 with TRBJ1-1; D unclear. This CDR3 spans 13 amino acids. Trimming stripped 1 base from V and 0 bases from J, with 3 bases between. Per germline, CDR1 SGHNT and CDR2 YENEEA. The CDR3 nucleotides read TGTGCCAGCAGCTTAGGTTTGAACACTGAAGCTTTCTTT. This codes for CASSLGLNTEAFF.

The V gene is TRBV18, the J gene TRBJ2-3, with TRBD2 matching 14 bases. CDR3 length equals 19 residues. The V and J ends lost 5 bases and 0 bases, in that order; junction bases with no gene match: 10. The germline CDR1 and CDR2 sequences are KGHSH and LQKENI. CDR3 loop: CASSDGLAGGTPSTDTQYF. CDR3 in DNA: TGTGCCAGCTCAGACGGACTAGCGGGGGGTACCCCTAGCACAGATACGCAGTATTTT. The full variable domain, its missing parts supplied by reference TRBV18 and TRBJ2-3, is NAGVMQNPRHLVRRRGQEARLRCSPMKGHSHVYWYRQLPEEGLKFMVYLQKENIIDESGMPKERFSAEFPKEGPSILRIQQVVRGDSAAYFCASSDGLAGGTPSTDTQYFGPGTRLTVL.

This clone appeared a single time. This chain uses TRBV18 with TRBJ1-1; TRBD1 agrees at 7 bases. From germline, CDR1 is KGHSH and CDR2 LQKENI. The CDR3 has 13 residues. Trimming took 9 bases from V and 5 from J; bases not matched to a gene: 9. The DNA for the CDR3 is TGTGCCAGTAGACAGGGTACGAAAACTGAAGCTTTCTTT. Translated, it gives CASRQGTKTEAFF.

The rearrangement uses TRBV7-8 and TRBJ1-2; 8 bases agree with TRBD1. This CDR3 is 19 amino acids long. After removal of 5 bases from V and 6 bases from J, the junction contained 23 bases not matched to a gene. Germline V gene lookup returns CDR1 SGHVS and CDR2 FQNEAQ. CDR3 bases: TGTGCCAGCAGCAAAGACTTGAGACAGGGGAGGCCCCGTTATAATGGCTACACCTTC. Protein: CASSKDLRQGRPRYNGYTF.

V usage is TRBV6-1 and J usage is TRBJ1-3, with 7 bases fitting TRBD1. Germline V gene lookup returns CDR1 MNHNS and CDR2 SASEGT. This CDR3 has 19 amino acids. Unmatched junction bases numbered 12, after V lost 1 base and J lost 0 bases. CDR3 loop: CASSEVRTGLVISGNTIYF. As DNA, the CDR3 is TGTGCCAGCAGTGAAGTCCGGACAGGCCTCGTCATCTCTGGAAACACCATATATTTT.

The chain recombines TRBV19 with TRBJ1-1; D unclear. Germline V CDR1 and CDR2: LNHDA, SQIVND (reference sequence). V was cut by 11 bases and J by 0 bases, with 13 bases left in between. The CDR3 is 13 amino acids. The CDR3 DNA reads as TGTGCCGTTAGCCGGTACCTGAACACTGAAGCTTTCTTT. It specifies CAVSRYLNTEAFF.

The chain links TRBV18 to TRBJ2-1, with 7 positions matching TRBD1. The CDR3 is 15 amino acids. CDR1 is KGHSH, CDR2 LQKENI, per germline. J was trimmed by 3 bases and V by 4 bases; bases with no gene match: 6. CDR3 residues: CASSLRRDSYNEQFF. DNA of the CDR3: TGTGCCAGCTCACTACGACGGGACAGCTACAATGAGCAGTTCTTC.

This rearrangement joins TRBV27 to TRBJ2-5, with no clear D. The germline V gene encodes CDR1 MNHEY and CDR2 SMNVEV (reference sequence). V was trimmed by 2 bases and J by 1 base, leaving 5 bases between them. This CDR3 is 13 amino acids long. The CDR3 DNA reads TGTGCCAGCAGTTTAATAAGCCAAGAGACCCAGTACTTC. Translation: CASSLISQETQYF.

The gene calls are TRBV7-2 and TRBJ1-1; 9 bases are shared with TRBD1. V trimming: 1 base; J trimming: 6 bases; junction bases outside the gene matches: 9. Germline assignment: CDR1 SGHTA and CDR2 FQGNSA. The length of the CDR3 is 16 residues. The CDR3 region has the DNA TGTGCCAGCAGCTTAGTTTTGGACAGGGGAGGATCTGAAGCTTTCTTT. Translated: CASSLVLDRGGSEAFF.

This clone was recorded once. The chain carries TRBV6-6 and TRBJ1-5; tentative D call: TRBD1 (6 bases). Looked up from germline, CDR1 is MNHNY and CDR2 is SVGAGI (reference sequence). The germline V and J ends were trimmed by 2 bases and 7 bases, with 12 bases remaining between them. The CDR3 runs to 14 residues. This CDR3 reads CASSYRADRQPQHF. DNA of the CDR3: TGTGCCAGCAGTTACAGGGCGGACAGACAGCCCCAGCATTTT.

This chain links TRBV4-3 with TRBJ1-2, with no clear D. CDR1 is LGHNA and CDR2 is YSLEER in the germline V gene. This CDR3 spans 14 amino acids. Between the trimmed V and J ends, which lost 0 bases and 4 bases, there was a span of 9 bases. CDR3 coding DNA: TGCGCCAGCAGCCAAGATAAGAGGCGCTATGGCTACACCTTC. It is translated as CASSQDKRRYGYTF.

This clone has a handful of counts. The chain recombines TRBV5-1 with TRBJ1-1, with D possibly TRBD1 on 6 matching bases. From germline, CDR1 is SGHRS and CDR2 YFSETQ. This CDR3 is built from 15 residues. V lost 0 bases, J lost 3 bases, and 12 bases lay in between. The CDR3 is CASSLASQGYTEAFF. Here the CDR3 DNA reads TGCGCCAGCAGCTTGGCTTCTCAGGGGTACACTGAAGCTTTCTTT.

The V call is TRBV18, the J call TRBJ2-7; D gene ambiguous. The CDR3 sequence is 17 residues long. V lost 4 bases and J 0 bases, leaving 19 bases between the germline ends. Germline V lookup: CDR1 KGHSH, CDR2 LQKENI. CDR3 nucleotide sequence: TGTGCCAGCTCACAGGTGCCCCCGCGCCTTAGCTCCTACGAGCAGTACTTC. This encodes CASSQVPPRLSSYEQYF.

The chain employs TRBV4-1 and TRBJ1-4, with a tentative D call TRBD1 (5 bases). The germline V gene has CDR1 MGHRA and CDR2 YSYEKL. The germline V and J ends were trimmed by 0 bases and 7 bases, with 12 bases remaining between them. This CDR3 has 15 amino acids. The CDR3 spells CASSQDQGAGEKLFF. The CDR3 nucleotides read TGCGCCAGCAGCCAAGATCAGGGAGCGGGTGAAAAACTGTTTTTT.

This clone was detected only once. CDR3 amino acids: CASSLGLLNYNEQFF. For the CDR3, the DNA is TGTGCCAGCAGCTTGGGCCTACTGAACTACAATGAGCAGTTCTTC. The V and J genes are TRBV5-6 and TRBJ2-1, with D unresolved. The CDR3 is 15 residues long. V lost 0 bases and J 3 bases, leaving 10 bases between the germline ends. Germline assignment: CDR1 SGHDT and CDR2 YYEEEE.

CDR3 nucleotides: TGTGCCAGCAGCCGACAGCCCTACGAGCAGTACTTC. This encodes CASSRQPYEQYF. The rearrangement joins TRBV7-9 to TRBJ2-7, with D possibly matching TRBD1 (5 bases). The CDR3 length is 12 residues. V was clipped by 5 bases and J by 2 bases, with 7 bases between them. The germline V gene has CDR1 SEHNR and CDR2 FQNEAQ (reference sequence).

In DNA form, the CDR3 reads TGTGCCAGCAGTTCTACCGCGGATTGGCAGGGTCGGGGCTACACCTTC. Its protein is CASSSTADWQGRGYTF. The chain employs TRBV7-9 and TRBJ1-2; D possibly corresponds to TRBD1 (5 bases). The V end was cut by 6 bases, the J end by 8 bases, with 25 bases between. CDR3 size: 16 residues. The V gene's germline CDR1 is SEHNR and CDR2 FQNEAQ (reference sequence).

The rearrangement uses TRBV9 and TRBJ1-2; D uncertain. Trimming pared 0 bases from V and 8 bases from J, leaving 5 bases between. The CDR3 is 11 amino acids. Germline V CDR1 and CDR2: SGDLS, YYNGEE. CDR3: CASSVGKGYTF. DNA of the CDR3: TGTGCCAGCAGCGTAGGCAAAGGCTACACCTTC.